This TCR delta chain comes out of a study of γδ T cells in repeated Plasmodium falciparum infection (dated by TCRdb to the early 2020s). A note on the overall study: In the natural-infection arm, Malian children exposed to intense seasonal malaria transmission were enrolled and compared against age and gender matched Australian children. Four controlled human malaria infections were administered to five malaria-naive U.S. adults over roughly 600 days by bites from P. falciparum NF54-infected Anopheles stephensi mosquitoes. Samples from controlled-infection subjects were taken at baseline, just before selected infections, and 21 days after each infection. Malian gammadelta TCR repertoires were analysed cross-sectionally during no-transmission periods and were analysed longitudinally across acute febrile malaria episodes. The study looked at how repeated Plasmodium falciparum infection shapes the human gammadelta T cell repertoire, using both natural infection in Mali and controlled human malaria infection. The study at large found these results: Vgamma9/Vdelta2+ TCR repertoires showed a highly stable polyclonal repertoire over time and infection, with many inter-individual overlapping TCRgamma sequences. Compared with Australian children, Malian children appeared to have Vdelta2-negative gammadelta TCR repertoires that were more clonally expanded, less diverse and less shared. Generalizability was limited because the Malian cohort was drawn from a small rural village of predominantly one ethnic group. Analysis of inter-individual variability in gammadelta T cell responses was limited by the small size of the controlled-infection cohort. In Vdelta2-negative, largely Vdelta1+, gammadelta TCR repertoires, repeated controlled infections appeared to drive waves of new clonotype selection.

The library was made by multiplex PCR. The instrument given in TCRdb is Illumina MiSeq. Each sorted gammadelta T cell sample was sequenced for both the TCR gamma (TRG) and TCR delta (TRD) chains. Concerning the study's data processing: Repertoire analyses included clonotype tree plots, accumulated frequency of the top 20 clonotypes, diversity index (DI) and D75 metrics. Identical DNA sequences were merged into single rows after TCRdb reprocessed the public reads with CATT. The V and J calls come from TCRdb's annotation, not from the publication. The sample contains tens of thousands of delta-chain clones, 1.5% to 2% of them found a single time. About 15% of the sample lies in the top ten. For bulk TCR repertoire analysis, Vgamma9/Vdelta2+ and Vdelta2-negative gammadelta T cell populations were isolated by flow sorting from peripheral blood mononuclear cells. Taken from cysteine to phenylalanine, the CDR3 has 20 residues. Of all the DNA, just the CDR3 is kept, 60 bases in frame from base 1. CDR1 and CDR2 are read off the germline V gene as TSWWSYY and QGS. Trimming leaves V shorter by 0 bases and J shorter by 0 bases, with the junction holding 12 bases beyond the gene matches.

This clone was seen ten or more times. The antigen it binds to is not known. No quality values exist for individual bases; no much larger clone is one base distant. The receptor comes from a pool of human donors (malaria-infected and uninfected, not separated). The sample was gamma-delta T cells from blood. In this chain, TRDV1 is recombined with TRDJ1, with 11 junctional bases fitting TRDD3. The DNA sequence is given as TGTGCTCTTGGGGAACTCTTCCGCTGGGGGATACCCAAGTACACCGATAAACTCATCTTT. It specifies CALGELFRWGIPKYTDKLIF.